This TCR beta chain was captured by sequencing in a study of Ad26.COV2.S vaccination and SARS-CoV-2 variants. Across the whole study: Enrollment placed the donor in the COV1001 Ad26.COV2.S trial arm.

Treatment in this sample: some 19 received Ad26.COV2.S at low or high dose, single or two shots; roughly 5 received placebo; per-sample allocation not given. Collection of the samples took place on day 63 after the first injection of vaccine or placebo. In Boston, the donor was an adult between 18-55 years of age. Study-wide results and caveats: TCR breadth and depth analyses may have underestimated total T cell responses.

In regard to this clone: Its specificity is unknown.

Data came from immunoSEQ multiplex PCR; TCRdb stores just in-frame clones and leaves some out. The sample lists 400,000 or so clones, 75% to 90% seen once, with about 3.6% in the top ten. The ends were cut back, 0 bases at V and 0 bases at J, with 12 bases in the middle. CDR1 LGHNA and CDR2 YNFKEQ come from the germline V gene. The CDR3 extends over 18 amino acids. V and J are TRBV4-2 and TRBJ1-6; maybe TRBD1 (6 bases). The specimen comprised peripheral blood, sampled in a trial of Ad26.COV2.S vaccine versus placebo. The receptor was derived from a person between 18 and 65 years old who received the Ad26.COV2.S COVID-19 vaccine or a placebo. The CDR3, as DNA: TGTGCCAGCAGCCAAGATTGGGGGGCTAGCTCCTATAATTCACCCCTCCACTTT. Translating it yields CASSQDWGASSYNSPLHF.